A single T cell receptor beta chain is shown here with its context. CDR3 length: 13 amino acids. V lost 4 bases, J lost 2 bases, and 9 bases lay in between. Germline CDR1 is SQVTM and CDR2 is ANQGSEA. Unique molecular identifiers were used to barcode this TCRbeta library. TCRdb recomputed calls from the PCR reads with MiXCR, one row per CDR3 protein. The table lists about 72,000 distinct CDR3 sequences, around 7.9% of them singletons. The data were obtained in a study of T-cell reconstitution after alpha-beta-depleted transplantation in children. V and J are TRBV29-1 and TRBJ1-3, with D possibly matching TRBD1 (6 bases). The TCR comes from a human donor who donated a stem cell graft to a child with acute lymphoblastic leukemia. The starting material was PBMCs from the stem cell graft donor, obtained from the stem cell graft. The CDR3 is CSVVGGTGNTIYF. The CDR3 DNA follows: TGCAGCGTTGTAGGGGGGACTGGAAACACCATATATTTT.